This TCR beta chain was sequenced in a study of Ad26.COV2.S vaccination and SARS-CoV-2 variants. Produced via immunoSEQ multiplex PCR; TCRdb's table is partial and in-frame only. Among 440,000 or so clones listed, less than 95% were seen once. Sample treatment: some 20 received Ad26.COV2.S at low or high dose, single or two shots; about 5 received placebo; per-sample allocation not given. Sampling took place 63 days after the first vaccine or placebo injection. Germline V gene sequence: CDR1 KGHSH, CDR2 LQKENI. V lost 4 bases to trimming and J lost 5 bases, with 9 bases between them. The CDR3 runs to 13 residues.

The sample in question was peripheral blood, obtained in a trial of Ad26.COV2.S vaccine versus placebo. This TCR was sampled from a person between 18 and 59 years old who received the Ad26.COV2.S COVID-19 vaccine or a placebo. The rearrangement joins TRBV18 to TRBJ2-1; TRBD2 might be the D (6 bases). CDR3 nucleotides: TGTGCCAGCTCACTACTAGCTAACAATGAGCAGTTCTTC. It translates to CASSLLANNEQFF.